This T cell receptor (beta chain) was recovered during a study of T-cell reconstitution after alpha-beta-depleted transplantation in children. Study conclusions and caveats: The high TCRbeta diversity at day 60 in some patients came from surviving recipient T cells and thymic progenitors. Newly produced T cells mostly provided counts and TCRbeta diversity after one year, as hyperexpanded clones declined.

The table lists this clonotype with a few counts. The antigen remains undetermined. Preparation of the TCRbeta library involved a method that used unique molecular identifiers. TCRdb re-derived calls from the PCR reads in MiXCR, one entry per CDR3 protein. The data contain under 150,000 distinct CDR3 sequences, around 9.8% of them singletons. V dropped 4 bases and J dropped 7; count of bases not matched to a gene: 7. The CDR3 runs 13 residues. From germline, CDR1 is SGHRS and CDR2 YFSETQ. The clonotype was recovered from a girl under two years old who had a stem cell transplant for combined immunodeficiency, so the T cells may come from the graft donor. The chain employs TRBV5-1 and TRBJ2-5, with 7 bases lining up with TRBD2. The sequences come from PBMCs, mostly from graft donor cells, collected 180 days after TCRalphabeta/CD19-depleted stem cell transplant. CDR3 bases: TGCGCCAGCAGCCGGACTAGGGAGGTGACCCAGTACTTC. Residues: CASSRTREVTQYF.